One sample yielded the 13 T cell receptor beta chains listed below, sequenced in a study of CD8+ T cells in alopecia areata. Indicated treatment: oral pan-JAK inhibitor, 5-10 mg twice daily. TCR sequencing used cDNA made by reverse transcription of extracted RNA. Produced via immunoSEQ multiplex PCR; TCRdb's table is partial and in-frame only. The sample shows about 190,000 clones, about 65% of them seen only once. This material consisted of CD4+ T cells sorted from blood, taken between weeks 47 and 50, from a patient treated with tofacitinib. All receptors derive from a human donor with alopecia areata.

This chain uses TRBV9 with TRBJ2-5, with TRBD2 identical over 12 bases. The CDR3 extends over 15 amino acids. V gave up 2 bases and J gave up 3 bases; unmatched junction bases: 2. Germline V gives CDR1 SGDLS, CDR2 YYNGEE. CDR3 loop: CASSVGLAGKETQYF. In DNA form, the CDR3 reads TGTGCCAGCAGCGTCGGACTAGCGGGGAAAGAGACCCAGTACTTC. The whole variable domain, filled in from reference TRBV9 and TRBJ2-5, reads DSGVTQTPKHLITATGQRVTLRCSPRSGDLSVYWYQQSLDQGLQFLIQYYNGEERAKGNILERFSAQQFPDLHSELNLSSLELGDSALYFCASSVGLAGKETQYFGPGTRLLVL.

This chain connects TRBV29-1 to TRBJ2-1; the match to TRBD2 covers 12 bases. This CDR3 has 15 amino acids. Looked up from germline, CDR1 is SQVTM and CDR2 is ANQGSEA. Trimming took 7 bases from V and 5 from J; bases not matched to a gene: 9. Written as DNA, the CDR3 is TGCAGCGCCCGGACTAGCGGGGCCTACGACAATGAGCAGTTCTTC. Amino acids: CSARTSGAYDNEQFF.

This clone was detected a few times. This sequence joins TRBV19 and TRBJ2-1, with D maybe TRBD2 (6 bases). The V gene lost 7 bases and the J gene lost 7 bases, with 23 bases spanning the gap. Germline CDR1 is LNHDA and CDR2 is SQIVND (reference sequence). CDR3 length: 16 residues. The CDR3 loop reads CASTPGGTPGSNEQFF. CDR3 nucleotides: TGTGCCAGTACCCCCGGGGGTACCCCGGGGTCGAATGAGCAGTTCTTC.

J is TRBJ1-2 and V is TRBV30, with D hard to call. V was cut by 1 base and J by 1 base, with 10 bases left in between. Germline lookup yields CDR1 GTSNPN and CDR2 SVGIG (reference sequence). CDR3 length equals 14 residues. The CDR3 here is CAWSGQASNYGYTF. The CDR3 DNA reads as TGTGCCTGGAGTGGCCAGGCGAGTAACTATGGCTACACCTTC.

The chain is built from TRBV7-2 and TRBJ1-5, with 7 bases fitting TRBD1. Germline V lookup: CDR1 SGHTA, CDR2 FQGNSA. Losses at the gene ends were 5 bases for V and 2 bases for J; bases not matched to a gene: 6. The CDR3 runs 15 residues. The chain's CDR3 is CASSRIGQGNQPQHF. The CDR3 DNA reads as TGTGCCAGCAGCCGAATCGGACAGGGCAATCAGCCCCAGCATTTT.

CDR3 DNA sequence: TGTGCCACCAGCACCGATTATAGCGGGACAACAGATACGCAGTATTTT. It codes for CATSTDYSGTTDTQYF. The J gene is TRBJ2-3, the V gene TRBV15; 8 nucleotides line up with TRBD2. The germline CDR1 and CDR2 sequences are LNHNV and YYDKDF (reference sequence). With 4 bases clipped from V and 3 bases from J, the junction kept 9 bases outside the gene matches. This CDR3 contains 16 residues.

The CDR3 loop is CARDRRTGELFF. The CDR3 nucleotides are TGTGCCAGGGATCGGAGGACCGGGGAGCTGTTTTTT. V usage is TRBV30 and J usage is TRBJ2-2, with a possible D match to TRBD2 (5 bases). CDR1 and CDR2 (germline): GTSNPN, SVGIG (reference sequence). This CDR3 contains 12 residues. Trimming left V 8 bases short and J 5 bases short, with 12 bases between.

There are a few counts of this clone. V gene TRBV28 combines with J gene TRBJ2-2; D is undetermined. Germline CDR1 and CDR2: MDHEN and SYDVKM. The CDR3 loop spans 15 amino acids. V gave up 3 bases and J gave up 1 base, with 9 bases separating them. CDR3 in amino acids: CASSFSMGNTGELFF. CDR3 nucleotide sequence: TGTGCCAGCAGTTTCTCGATGGGGAACACCGGGGAGCTGTTTTTT.

The gene calls are TRBV5-1 and TRBJ1-4; 11 bases align to TRBD1. Germline assignment: CDR1 SGHRS and CDR2 YFSETQ. CDR3 length: 16 residues. After removal of 5 bases from V and 8 bases from J, the junction contained 11 bases not matched to a gene. The CDR3 sequence is CASSSGTGGGGEKLFF. The CDR3 region has the DNA TGCGCCAGCAGTTCCGGGACAGGGGGAGGAGGAGAAAAACTGTTTTTT.

This clone was observed a single time. J is TRBJ1-6 and V is TRBV7-9; the D is unclear. The CDR3 extends over 12 amino acids. Deletions cut 0 bases from V and 12 bases from J, with 6 bases between. Germline CDR1 SEHNR, CDR2 FQNEAQ (reference sequence). The CDR3 DNA is TGTGCCAGCAGCTTAGCTCCAGGACCCCTCCACTTT. Protein sequence: CASSLAPGPLHF.

The chain uses TRBV5-1 and TRBJ2-7; D remains unclear. Per germline, CDR1 SGHRS and CDR2 YFSETQ. The CDR3 contains 14 residues. Trimming stripped 2 bases from V and 0 bases from J, with 9 bases between. The CDR3 DNA is TGCGCCAGCAGCTTCGTGGCCGGCTCCTACGAGCAGTACTTC. This translates into CASSFVAGSYEQYF. The complete variable domain, with remaining parts taken from reference TRBV5-1 and TRBJ2-7, reads KAGVTQTPRYLIKTRGQQVTLSCSPISGHRSVSWYQQTPGQGLQFLFEYFSETQRNKGNFPGRFSGRQFSNSRSEMNVSTLELGDSALYLCASSFVAGSYEQYFGPGTRLTVT.

The chain links TRBV30 to TRBJ1-4; 7 nucleotides agree with TRBD1. In germline, CDR1 is GTSNPN, CDR2 SVGIG (reference sequence). The CDR3 is 15 amino acids. V lost 1 base and J lost 5; bases outside the gene matches: 7. CDR3 bases: TGTGCCTGGAGTGAGGGGACAGTAGTAAATGAAAAACTGTTTTTT. Encoded protein: CAWSEGTVVNEKLFF.

J is TRBJ2-7 and V is TRBV28; D ambiguous. The CDR3 spans 11 residues. Germline CDR1 MDHEN, CDR2 SYDVKM. V dropped 8 bases and J dropped 1 base, with 6 bases sitting between them. CDR3 sequence reads: CASSVSYEQYF. The DNA of the CDR3 is TGTGCCAGCTCCGTTTCCTACGAGCAGTACTTC. Variable domain in full (rest from reference TRBV28 and TRBJ2-7): DVKVTQSSRYLVKRTGEKVFLECVQDMDHENMFWYRQDPGLGLRLIYFSYDVKMKEKGDIPEGYSVSREKKERFSLILESASTNQTSMYLCASSVSYEQYFGPGTRLTVT.